This entry is about one T cell receptor (beta chain). The source of the sample is a study of cytomegalovirus exposure and HLA in healthy donors. PCR primers comprised 60 Vbeta and 13 Jbeta primers. Profiled with immunoSEQ multiplex PCR; TCRdb holds only in-frame clones, not every one. The sample lists about 110,000 clones; 70% to 90% were seen once. Trimming left V 6 bases short and J 14 bases short, with 16 bases between. Germline assignment: CDR1 MNHEY and CDR2 SVGAGI. This CDR3 is built from 11 residues. V usage is TRBV6-5 and J usage is TRBJ1-1; possible D gene TRBD1, 6 bases. The source of this sequence is a man aged 35-49 years in good health and CMV-seronegative. The sequencing input was PBMCs. CDR3 coding DNA: TGTGCCAGCAGCAATCGGGACATATTATTCTTT. Translation: CASSNRDILFF.